The 19 T cell receptor beta chains reported below all come from one sample, sequenced in a study of monozygotic twins with inflammatory bowel disease (dated by TCRdb to between 2017 and 2020). The library came from 5' RACE. The instrument was an Illumina HiSeq 2500. The reads went through TCRdb reprocessing, and each CDR3 protein sequence gets one entry with no DNA. This sample's table carries 300,000 to 350,000 distinct CDR3 sequences. Approximately 2% of the sample lies in the top ten. Sequences were obtained from blood. The receptors derive from a human donor with ulcerative colitis or Crohn's disease, or a healthy co-twin of an affected twin (not recorded which).

This rearrangement joins TRBV30 to TRBJ2-7; TCRdb names TRBD2, which stays unverified in the absence of DNA. The CDR3 runs 12 residues. Germline lookup yields CDR1 GTSNPN and CDR2 SVGIG (reference sequence). Here the CDR3 reads CAWTSGTSEQYF.

J is TRBJ2-1 and V is TRBV7-8; TCRdb outputs TRBD2, but without DNA this stays unchecked. The CDR3 totals 16 residues. The germline CDR1 and CDR2 sequences are SGHVS and FQNEAQ. CDR3 region: CASSSRAGTSYNEQFF.

The chain recombines TRBV27 with TRBJ2-3; TCRdb picks TRBD1, but there is no DNA to check that call. This CDR3 contains 15 residues. Germline V gene data show CDR1 as MNHEY and CDR2 as SMNVEV (reference sequence). CDR3 region: CASNRGDRDTDTRYF.

The V gene is TRBV5-5, the J gene TRBJ1-1. The CDR3 length is 17 residues. The germline V gene encodes CDR1 SGHKS and CDR2 YYEKEE (reference sequence). This CDR3 is CASTPPARITLNTEAFF.

This chain uses TRBV14 with TRBJ2-5; TCRdb picks TRBD2, but there is no DNA to check that call. Germline V gene lookup returns CDR1 SGHDN and CDR2 FVKESK. The CDR3 contains 13 residues. The CDR3 here is CASSRGLMETQYF. The whole variable domain, remainder taken from reference TRBV14 and TRBJ2-5, is EAGVTQFPSHSVIEKGQTVTLRCDPISGHDNLYWYRRVMGKEIKFLLHFVKESKQDESGMPNNRFLAERTGGTYSTLKVQPAELEDSGVYFCASSRGLMETQYFGPGTRLLVL.

The V gene is TRBV7-9, the J gene TRBJ2-5; the D call from TCRdb, TRBD1, cannot be confirmed without DNA. CDR1 is SEHNR and CDR2 is FQNEAQ in the germline V gene (reference sequence). CDR3 size: 14 residues. CDR3: CASSPPIGEETQYF.

J is TRBJ2-7 and V is TRBV28; TCRdb proposes TRBD1, but this gene call is untestable without DNA. The CDR3 has 15 amino acids. Germline loops: CDR1 MDHEN, CDR2 SYDVKM. The CDR3 reads CASSSGDREGYEQYF.

This rearrangement joins TRBV5-6 to TRBJ1-1. The germline CDR1 and CDR2 sequences are SGHDT and YYEEEE. This CDR3 comprises 15 residues. This chain's CDR3 is CASSFGPLGGTEAFF.

The chain is built from TRBV7-2 and TRBJ2-7; TCRdb picks TRBD1, but there is no DNA to check that call. The germline V gene has CDR1 SGHTA and CDR2 FQGNSA. The CDR3 has 15 amino acids. The CDR3: CASSSVWQGTYEQYF.

The rearrangement links TRBV9 to TRBJ2-2. The germline CDR1 and CDR2 sequences are SGDLS and YYNGEE. The CDR3 spans 16 residues. This chain's CDR3 is CASSLKSTGNTGELFF.

V gene TRBV9 combines with J gene TRBJ2-5; TCRdb's D gene call, TRBD1, goes unchecked for lack of DNA. The germline gives CDR1 SGDLS, CDR2 YYNGEE. The CDR3 totals 15 residues. The chain's CDR3 is CASSTSLRGRETQYF.

V gene TRBV4-2 combines with J gene TRBJ2-3; TCRdb designates TRBD1, a call that cannot be tested without DNA. The germline gives CDR1 LGHNA, CDR2 YNFKEQ. The CDR3 is made up of 17 amino acids. The CDR3 loop is CASSHSSGTGGTDTQYF.

The chain combines TRBV9 with TRBJ2-3; TCRdb lists TRBD1, though no DNA is available to test this call. Germline V gene sequence: CDR1 SGDLS, CDR2 YYNGEE. The CDR3 has 15 amino acids. CDR3: CASSALRGSTDTQYF.

J is TRBJ2-7 and V is TRBV19; TCRdb reports TRBD1, a call that lacks DNA to check it against. This CDR3 has 15 residues. Germline V gene data show CDR1 as LNHDA and CDR2 as SQIVND (reference sequence). The CDR3 here is CASKPGGAIRYEQYF.

The chain uses TRBV5-1 and TRBJ2-2; TCRdb names TRBD1, which stays unverified in the absence of DNA. Germline lookup yields CDR1 SGHRS and CDR2 YFSETQ. The CDR3 runs to 16 residues. The CDR3 region is CASSLRGTQDTGELFF.

The chain couples TRBV7-9 to TRBJ2-7; TCRdb names TRBD1, which stays unverified in the absence of DNA. Germline CDR1 reads SEHNR; CDR2 reads FQNEAQ (reference sequence). This CDR3 has 14 amino acids. CDR3 protein: CASSGAGQDYEQYF.

CDR3 protein: CASSRGDRAGNTEAFF. V and J are TRBV18 and TRBJ1-1; with no DNA, the TCRdb D assignment of TRBD1 cannot be verified. The CDR3 extends over 16 amino acids. Germline V gene data show CDR1 as KGHSH and CDR2 as LQKENI.

The chain has TRBV3-1 and TRBJ2-7; TCRdb's D call of TRBD1 is untestable without DNA. CDR3 length equals 13 residues. The germline CDR1 and CDR2 sequences are LGHDT and YNNKEL (reference sequence). CDR3 in amino acids: CATRPTGGYEQYF.

V is TRBV20-1 and J is TRBJ1-6; TCRdb selects TRBD1, and the lack of DNA leaves this call unchecked. This CDR3 is built from 15 residues. CDR1 is DFQATT and CDR2 is SNEGSKA in the germline V gene (reference sequence). CDR3 amino acids: CSARSGAQGDSPLHF.